This T cell receptor beta chain was identified in a study of T cells in Graves' hyperthyroidism and ophthalmopathy. Regions amplified from RNA transcripts were the TCR beta CDR3 regions. During a first-round RT-PCR of the TCR CDR3, the HTBI primer set was used. Via MiXCR, TCRdb re-called the multiplex PCR reads, giving one row per CDR3 protein. This table has 560,000 or so distinct CDR3 sequences, 46% appearing once. V was clipped by 1 base and J by 10 bases, with 13 bases between them. CDR3 length: 14 amino acids. This chain joins TRBV12-3 or TRBV12-4 and TRBJ2-2; possible D gene TRBD2, 5 bases. Sequences were obtained from peripheral blood or thyroid tissue (not recorded which). The clonotype originates from a woman between 18 and 30 years old with Graves' hyperthyroidism. CDR3 loop: CASSLVLTGSELFF. DNA of the CDR3: TGTGCCAGCAGTTTAGTTTTAACGGGGTCGGAGCTGTTTTTT.